This TCR beta chain was documented in a study of blood T cells in healthy people across ages. Then a second PCR, running roughly 7 to 11 cycles, was carried out with a sample-barcoded 5' primer and a J-beta primer mix. TCRdb re-derived calls from the 5' RACE reads in MiXCR, one entry per CDR3 protein. The table has about 1.6 million distinct CDR3 sequences, roughly a third seen once. Trimming took off 3 bases at V and 7 bases at J, with 12 bases between the two ends. CDR1 SGHAT and CDR2 FQNNGV come from the germline V gene. The CDR3 sequence is 13 residues long. The chain carries TRBV11-2 and TRBJ1-2; D remains unclear. This clonotype was sampled from a young woman in good health. Source material: blood. In DNA form, the CDR3 reads TGTGCCAGCAGCTTGACTGTTGTGGGTGGCTACACCTTC. It is translated as CASSLTVVGGYTF.